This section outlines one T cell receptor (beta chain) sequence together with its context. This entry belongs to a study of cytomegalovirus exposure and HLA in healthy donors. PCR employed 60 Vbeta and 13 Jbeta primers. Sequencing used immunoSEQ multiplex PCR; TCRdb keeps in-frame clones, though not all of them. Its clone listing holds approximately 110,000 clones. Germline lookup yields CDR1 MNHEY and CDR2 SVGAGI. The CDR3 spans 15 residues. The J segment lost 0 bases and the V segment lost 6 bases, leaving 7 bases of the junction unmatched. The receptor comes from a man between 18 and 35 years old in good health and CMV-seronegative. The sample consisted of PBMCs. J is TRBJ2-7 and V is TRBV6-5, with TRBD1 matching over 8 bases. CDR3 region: CASRPGQELSYEQYF. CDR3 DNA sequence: TGTGCCAGCAGACCGGGACAGGAGCTCTCCTACGAGCAGTACTTC.